Shown below are 23 T cell receptor beta chains from a single sample sequenced in a study of Ad26.COV2.S vaccination and SARS-CoV-2 variants. Sequenced by immunoSEQ multiplex PCR; TCRdb stores in-frame clones only, minus some. This sample yields roughly 300,000 clones, of which 75% to 90% are seen a single time; 9.5% to 12% belongs to the top ten. Documented treatment: around 19 received Ad26.COV2.S at low or high dose, single or two shots; 5 received placebo; per-sample allocation not given. Sampling occurred on day 63 after the first vaccine or placebo injection. The sample here was peripheral blood, taken in a trial of Ad26.COV2.S vaccine versus placebo. The receptors come from a person between 18 and 60 years old who received the Ad26.COV2.S COVID-19 vaccine or a placebo.

This rearrangement joins TRBV29-1 to TRBJ1-2; TRBD1 agrees at 7 bases. The CDR3 runs 16 residues. Germline assignment: CDR1 SQVTM and CDR2 ANQGSEA. V shed 5 bases and J 0 bases; nucleotides not matched to a gene: 12. CDR3 loop: CSVPGQDRQANYGYTF. DNA for the CDR3: TGCAGCGTTCCCGGACAGGACCGCCAAGCTAACTATGGCTACACCTTC. Using reference TRBV29-1 and TRBJ1-2 for the parts outside the CDR3, the full variable domain is SAVISQKPSRDICQRGTSLTIQCQVDSQVTMMFWYRQQPGQSLTLIATANQGSEATYESGFVIDKFPISRPNLTFSTLTVSNMSPEDSSIYLCSVPGQDRQANYGYTFGSGTRLTVV.

The V and J genes are TRBV5-4 and TRBJ2-2, with D possibly matching TRBD2 (5 bases). The germline gives CDR1 SGHNT, CDR2 YYREEE (reference sequence). The CDR3 is made up of 15 amino acids. V was pared by 3 bases and J by 3 bases, with 12 bases between. As DNA, the CDR3 is TGTGCCAGCAGCTCACGGGGTTTTTACACCGGGGAGCTGTTTTTT. Protein sequence: CASSSRGFYTGELFF.

This chain uses TRBV11-1 with TRBJ2-3; weak D call: TRBD2 (6 bases). CDR3 length: 12 residues. Germline assignment: CDR1 SGHAT and CDR2 FQDESV (reference sequence). The V and J ends lost 5 bases and 6 bases respectively, with 9 bases between them. CDR3 residues: CASSPEGDTQYF. The CDR3 bases are TGTGCCAGCAGCCCGGAGGGGGATACGCAGTATTTT.

This clone was seen once. The chain couples TRBV28 to TRBJ1-1; D possibly corresponds to TRBD1 (5 bases). CDR3 length equals 16 residues. In germline, CDR1 is MDHEN, CDR2 SYDVKM. The ends were cut back, 6 bases at V and 1 base at J, with 18 bases in the middle. CDR3 loop: CASSPGGGPRNTEAFF. CDR3 bases: TGTGCCAGCAGCCCTGGCGGGGGACCACGGAACACTGAAGCTTTCTTT.

This chain links TRBV2 with TRBJ2-3, with a tentative D call TRBD1 (5 bases). The germline V gene has CDR1 SNHLY and CDR2 FYNNEI. V lost 5 bases, J lost 1 base, and 13 bases lay in between. The CDR3 is 15 amino acids. The CDR3 sequence is CASSFQGRGTDTQYF. CDR3 sequence (DNA): TGTGCCAGCAGTTTTCAGGGTCGGGGCACAGATACGCAGTATTTT.

The gene calls are TRBV6-5 and TRBJ1-2; D is possibly TRBD1 (5 bases). The CDR3 is 15 amino acids. Germline V gives CDR1 MNHEY, CDR2 SVGAGI. Trimming stripped 6 bases from V and 5 bases from J, with 19 bases between. The CDR3 nucleotides read TGTGCCAGCAGAAGGGGACCCTCTTACAATTATGGCTACACCTTC. This encodes CASRRGPSYNYGYTF.

The CDR3 loop is CASSLCKARLGQGCEKLFF. The CDR3 nucleotides read TGTGCCAGCAGTTTATGCAAGGCCCGTTTGGGACAGGGTTGCGAAAAACTGTTTTTT. This rearrangement joins TRBV28 to TRBJ1-4; the match to TRBD1 covers 9 bases. The CDR3 runs 19 residues. Germline CDR1 MDHEN, CDR2 SYDVKM. V was pared by 0 bases and J by 8 bases, with 16 bases of the junction left unmatched.

The rearrangement joins TRBV28 to TRBJ1-5; D unclear. The CDR3 loop spans 15 amino acids. CDR1 is MDHEN, CDR2 SYDVKM, per germline. Trimming pared 5 bases from V and 2 bases from J, leaving 13 bases between. The CDR3 DNA follows: TGTGCCAGCAGTACCCCCGATGGTGGCAATCAGCCCCAGCATTTT. Translating it yields CASSTPDGGNQPQHF.

This clone was counted once. V and J are TRBV27 and TRBJ2-1; 9 bases are a match to TRBD2. There are 14 residues in the CDR3. V gave up 5 bases and J gave up 6 bases; unmatched junction bases: 5. Germline CDR1 is MNHEY and CDR2 is SMNVEV (reference sequence). CDR3 nucleotides: TGTGCCAGCAGTACGCGGGAGGGCCTCAATGAGCAGTTCTTC. Its translation: CASSTREGLNEQFF.

The gene calls are TRBV6-6 and TRBJ1-6; no firm D call. Germline assignment: CDR1 MNHNY and CDR2 SVGAGI (reference sequence). The CDR3 extends over 18 amino acids. Trimming removed 5 bases from V and 0 bases from J, with 17 bases in between. The CDR3 here is CASSRSGSASSYNSPLHF. The CDR3, as DNA: TGTGCCAGCAGTAGATCTGGCAGTGCCAGCTCCTATAATTCACCCCTCCACTTT.

The genes are TRBV6-6 and TRBJ1-2; D gene unclear. Germline loops: CDR1 MNHNY, CDR2 SVGAGI (reference sequence). This CDR3 has 11 residues. V lost 5 bases, J lost 4 bases, and 5 bases lay in between. In nucleotides, the CDR3 is TGTGCCAGCAGTGGGTCCTATGGCTACACCTTC. It yields the protein CASSGSYGYTF.

The chain combines TRBV4-3 with TRBJ1-6; 8 bases fit TRBD1. Germline CDR1 reads LGHNA; CDR2 reads YSLEER. The CDR3 loop spans 14 amino acids. V shed 3 bases, J shed 6 bases, and the junction held 1 base outside the gene matches. DNA for the CDR3: TGCGCCAGCAGCCAGGACAGGGTTAATTCACCCCTCCACTTT. It encodes CASSQDRVNSPLHF.

V gene TRBV6-2 or TRBV6-3 combines with J gene TRBJ2-1; 13 bases fit TRBD2. Germline V gene data show CDR1 as MNHEY and CDR2 as SVGEGT. The CDR3 loop spans 17 amino acids. The trim removed 2 bases at V and 4 bases at J, leaving 5 bases unmatched. The CDR3 sequence is CASSYPTSGRSYNEQFF. For the CDR3, the DNA is TGTGCCAGCAGTTACCCGACTAGCGGGAGGTCTTACAATGAGCAGTTCTTC.

The chain joins TRBV28 to TRBJ2-5, with 10 bases identical to TRBD1. The germline V gene encodes CDR1 MDHEN and CDR2 SYDVKM. Unmatched junction bases numbered 4, after V lost 5 bases and J lost 4 bases. The CDR3 consists of 14 residues. The CDR3 reads CASSAGTGVETQYF. CDR3 nucleotides: TGTGCCAGCAGTGCCGGGACAGGGGTAGAGACCCAGTACTTC.

This chain joins TRBV19 and TRBJ2-3; TRBD2 matches at 9 bases. Germline V gene sequence: CDR1 LNHDA, CDR2 SQIVND (reference sequence). V gave up 5 bases and J gave up 4 bases; unmatched junction bases: 13. The CDR3 loop spans 17 amino acids. CDR3 amino acids: CASSPHGQRGAADTQYF. The CDR3 DNA reads as TGTGCCAGTAGTCCCCACGGGCAGCGGGGGGCCGCAGATACGCAGTATTTT.

The chain uses TRBV5-1 and TRBJ1-4; D might be TRBD1 (6 bases). Trimming removed 8 bases from V and 3 bases from J, with 17 bases in between. The CDR3 length is 15 residues. Germline loops: CDR1 SGHRS, CDR2 YFSETQ. CDR3 coding DNA: TGCGCCAGTTGCCGGGAGGGGGGACCTAATGAAAAACTGTTTTTT. Protein: CASCREGGPNEKLFF.

DNA for the CDR3: TGCGCCAGCAGTACGTCCTATAATTCACCCCTCCACTTT. Residues: CASSTSYNSPLHF. This chain uses TRBV10-2 with TRBJ1-6, with D unresolved. In germline, CDR1 is WSHSY, CDR2 SAAADI. The CDR3 is 13 amino acids. V lost 5 bases and J 1 base, leaving 3 bases between the germline ends.

The CDR3: CASSLARGHPYEQYF. The CDR3 region has the DNA TGTGCCAGCAGCTTAGCCCGGGGGCACCCCTACGAGCAGTACTTC. This sequence joins TRBV7-9 and TRBJ2-7; D might be TRBD1 or TRBD2, each matching 6 bases. Germline assignment: CDR1 SEHNR and CDR2 FQNEAQ (reference sequence). This CDR3 comprises 15 residues. V lost 0 bases, J lost 2 bases, and 11 bases lay in between.

The V gene is TRBV5-4, the J gene TRBJ2-2; D remains ambiguous. CDR1 is SGHNT, CDR2 YYREEE, per germline (reference sequence). The CDR3 totals 17 residues. Trimming cost V 0 bases and J 2 bases, with 14 bases left between them. The CDR3 spells CASSLGTPQGNTGELFF. CDR3 sequence (DNA): TGTGCCAGCAGCTTGGGGACCCCCCAAGGCAACACCGGGGAGCTGTTTTTT. Complete variable domain (other parts from reference TRBV5-4 and TRBJ2-2): ETGVTQSPTHLIKTRGQQVTLRCSSQSGHNTVSWYQQALGQGPQFIFQYYREEENGRGNFPPRFSGLQFPNYSSELNVNALELDDSALYLCASSLGTPQGNTGELFFGEGSRLTVL.

CDR3 DNA: TGTGCCAGCAGCGGACAGGGTGTCTACGAGCAGTACTTC. Translated: CASSGQGVYEQYF. V gene TRBV28 combines with J gene TRBJ2-7, with TRBD1 matching over 8 bases. Trimming removed 6 bases from V and 3 bases from J; junction bases left unmatched: 4. Looked up from germline, CDR1 is MDHEN and CDR2 is SYDVKM. CDR3 size: 13 residues.

The gene calls are TRBV4-1 and TRBJ1-5; 9 bases match TRBD1. This CDR3 contains 16 residues. Germline trimming cut 0 bases from V and 9 bases from J; bases unmatched to any gene: 9. Germline V gene sequence: CDR1 MGHRA, CDR2 YSYEKL. The CDR3 here is CASSQEGQGRRTPQHF. The DNA for the CDR3 is TGCGCCAGCAGCCAAGAGGGACAGGGACGACGCACGCCCCAGCATTTT.

This chain uses TRBV4-1 with TRBJ2-7; TRBD1 aligns across 9 bases. CDR1 MGHRA and CDR2 YSYEKL come from the germline V gene. The CDR3 runs to 16 residues. Trimming removed 4 bases from V and 4 bases from J; junction bases left unmatched: 11. The CDR3 here is CASSPQTGTGYYEQYF. The CDR3 DNA reads as TGCGCCAGCAGCCCCCAGACCGGGACAGGGTATTACGAGCAGTACTTC.

The sample holds a few counts of this clone. The chain combines TRBV27 with TRBJ1-5; tentatively, D is TRBD1 (6 bases). The CDR3 runs 15 residues. Per germline, CDR1 MNHEY and CDR2 SMNVEV (reference sequence). Trimming took off 5 bases at V and 3 bases at J, with 14 bases between the two ends. The CDR3 DNA sequence: TGTGCCAGCAGTGATACAGGGATGGCCAATCAGCCCCAGCATTTT. Residues: CASSDTGMANQPQHF.